The 26 T cell receptor beta chains below were found in one sample sequenced in a study of blood T cell repertoires in COVID-19. Generated by immunoSEQ multiplex PCR, the TCRdb table keeps only in-frame clones and is missing some. The table shows some 300,000 clones, with 90% to 95% occurring only once. Source material: PBMCs or T cells enriched from blood (not recorded which). The receptor set was obtained from a woman in her thirties who had been exposed to COVID-19.

The V gene is TRBV4-3, the J gene TRBJ1-1, with D possibly matching TRBD1 (6 bases). V lost 6 bases to trimming and J lost 0 bases, with 14 bases between them. From germline, CDR1 is LGHNA and CDR2 YSLEER. This CDR3 is built from 15 residues. In nucleotides, the CDR3 is TGCGCCAGCAGGAGAAGGGACATAATGAACACTGAAGCTTTCTTT. Protein: CASRRRDIMNTEAFF.

The V and J genes are TRBV24-1 and TRBJ1-5; 7 bases map to TRBD1. CDR1 is KGHDR and CDR2 is SFDVKD in the germline V gene. The CDR3 has 14 residues. After removal of 2 bases from V and 5 bases from J, the junction contained 2 bases not matched to a gene. As DNA, the CDR3 is TGTGCCACCAGTGATTCAGGGGGATATCAGCCCCAGCATTTT. Amino acid sequence: CATSDSGGYQPQHF.

V and J are TRBV24-1 and TRBJ1-5; D gene ambiguous. Germline V CDR1 and CDR2: KGHDR, SFDVKD. This CDR3 has 14 amino acids. Deletions cut 3 bases from V and 11 bases from J, with 16 bases between. As DNA, the CDR3 is TGTGCCACCAGTGATAATGGACGGACTGAGACCCAGCATTTT. This translates into CATSDNGRTETQHF.

The rearrangement uses TRBV27 and TRBJ1-5; D might be TRBD1 (5 bases). V gave up 0 bases and J gave up 6 bases, with 12 bases separating them. The CDR3 runs 15 residues. Germline loops: CDR1 MNHEY, CDR2 SMNVEV (reference sequence). The CDR3 sequence is CASSLSRAGGQPQHF. Here the CDR3 DNA reads TGTGCCAGCAGTTTATCGCGGGCGGGGGGTCAGCCCCAGCATTTT.

This sequence joins TRBV4-2 and TRBJ2-3; D might be TRBD2 (5 bases). CDR3 length equals 15 residues. The germline CDR1 and CDR2 sequences are LGHNA and YNFKEQ. Deletions cut 1 base from V and 4 bases from J, with 12 bases between. In nucleotides, the CDR3 is TGTGCCAGCAGCCAAGGGAGGACCCTAGCAGATACGCAGTATTTT. The encoded protein is CASSQGRTLADTQYF.

The chain combines TRBV7-3 with TRBJ2-7; tentative D call: TRBD2 (6 bases). Between the trimmed V and J ends, which lost 1 base and 1 base, there was a span of 8 bases. Germline CDR1 is SGHTA and CDR2 is FQGTGA. The CDR3 runs 14 residues. The CDR3 loop is CASSLNAGSYEQYF. For the CDR3, the DNA is TGTGCCAGCAGCTTAAACGCGGGGTCCTACGAGCAGTACTTC.

This chain joins TRBV29-1 and TRBJ2-2; TRBD2 matches at 11 bases. Per germline, CDR1 SQVTM and CDR2 ANQGSEA. This CDR3 comprises 16 residues. V gave up 4 bases and J gave up 6 bases; unmatched junction bases: 10. The CDR3 here is CSVAGTTSGGPGELFF. The DNA of the CDR3 is TGCAGCGTTGCCGGAACCACTAGCGGGGGCCCCGGGGAGCTGTTTTTT.

This rearrangement joins TRBV11-3 to TRBJ2-5; D possibly corresponds to TRBD2 (6 bases). CDR1 SGHNT and CDR2 YENEEA come from the germline V gene. The CDR3 consists of 13 residues. V gave up 2 bases and J gave up 5 bases, with 9 bases separating them. The chain's CDR3 is CASSLIGGETQYF. The CDR3 region has the DNA TGTGCCAGCAGCTTAATCGGGGGTGAGACCCAGTACTTC.

The gene calls are TRBV7-8 and TRBJ2-7, with TRBD1 matching over 7 bases. The CDR3 consists of 16 residues. The ends lost 5 bases at V and 3 bases at J; junction bases unmatched: 13. Germline V gene lookup returns CDR1 SGHVS and CDR2 FQNEAQ. The CDR3 DNA follows: TGTGCCAGCAGCCTAGGGGGACAGCCCCTATACTACGAGCAGTACTTC. Translation: CASSLGGQPLYYEQYF.

This clone was picked up many times. This chain uses TRBV6-5 with TRBJ2-3; D gene ambiguous. The V gene's germline CDR1 is MNHEY and CDR2 SVGAGI. The germline V and J ends were trimmed by 6 bases and 3 bases, with 10 bases remaining between them. The CDR3 has 13 amino acids. CDR3 sequence: CASRPRGTDTQYF. CDR3 DNA sequence: TGTGCCAGCAGGCCAAGAGGTACAGATACGCAGTATTTT.

The chain combines TRBV7-9 with TRBJ1-5; D is ambiguous. This CDR3 is built from 14 residues. The V gene's germline CDR1 is SEHNR and CDR2 FQNEAQ (reference sequence). The V end was cut by 5 bases, the J end by 1 base, with 9 bases between. CDR3: CASSVGFSNQPQHF. The CDR3 nucleotides are TGTGCCAGCAGCGTCGGTTTCAGCAATCAGCCCCAGCATTTT.

The J gene is TRBJ2-2, the V gene TRBV11-2, with 10 bases aligning to TRBD1. The CDR3 runs to 17 residues. Trimming took 5 bases from V and 3 from J; bases not matched to a gene: 9. CDR1 SGHAT and CDR2 FQNNGV come from the germline V gene. This CDR3 reads CASSTRQGAWYTGELFF. The CDR3 DNA sequence: TGTGCCAGCAGCACCCGACAGGGGGCATGGTACACCGGGGAGCTGTTTTTT. Based on the CDR3 plus reference TRBV11-2 and TRBJ2-2, the full variable domain is EAGVAQSPRYKIIEKRQSVAFWCNPISGHATLYWYQQILGQGPKLLIQFQNNGVVDDSQLPKDRFSAERLKGVDSTLKIQPAKLEDSAVYLCASSTRQGAWYTGELFFGEGSRLTVL.

V usage is TRBV12-3 or TRBV12-4 and J usage is TRBJ2-7; D is undetermined. V lost 5 bases and J 3 bases, leaving 5 bases between the germline ends. The CDR3 loop spans 11 amino acids. The CDR3 DNA reads TGTGCCAGCAGTCCGAGCTACGAGCAGTACTTC. This gives the protein CASSPSYEQYF.

Of note for this clone: The same CDR3 is also encoded by other DNA sequences in this sample. The chain has TRBV6-5 and TRBJ1-4; D is unclear. The V gene lost 0 bases and the J gene lost 7 bases, with 6 bases spanning the gap. The CDR3 sequence is 13 residues long. Germline V gene sequence: CDR1 MNHEY, CDR2 SVGAGI. As DNA, the CDR3 is TGTGCCAGCAGTTACTCCCGGGTTGAAAAACTGTTTTTT. Protein: CASSYSRVEKLFF.

This clone occurred once. The chain recombines TRBV15 with TRBJ1-5; D remains ambiguous. The CDR3 has 12 residues. V dropped 1 base and J dropped 7 bases, with 5 bases sitting between them. Germline-derived CDR1 and CDR2 are LNHNV and YYDKDF (reference sequence). The CDR3 spells CATSRVGQPQHF. CDR3 in DNA: TGTGCCACCAGCAGAGTGGGCCAGCCCCAGCATTTT.

This clone was detected only a few times. The V and J genes are TRBV5-1 and TRBJ1-1; the D is unclear. Germline V CDR1 and CDR2: SGHRS, YFSETQ. This CDR3 is 13 amino acids long. Trimming stripped 7 bases from V and 2 bases from J, with 12 bases between. CDR3 DNA: TGCGCCAGCGCCCAAGCGCCAAACACTGAAGCTTTCTTT. It specifies CASAQAPNTEAFF.

The chain recombines TRBV7-3 with TRBJ1-2, with 11 bases aligning to TRBD1. Germline CDR1 is SGHTA and CDR2 is FQGTGA. V was clipped by 5 bases and J by 4 bases; unmatched bases: 6. The CDR3 is 15 amino acids. CDR3 residues: CASSPPGQGGYGYTF. The CDR3 DNA reads as TGTGCCAGCAGCCCACCGGGACAGGGGGGCTATGGCTACACCTTC.

The chain joins TRBV28 to TRBJ1-5; the match to TRBD1 covers 8 bases. The CDR3 consists of 15 residues. Germline V gene sequence: CDR1 MDHEN, CDR2 SYDVKM. V was pared by 7 bases and J by 6 bases, with 11 bases of the junction left unmatched. CDR3 sequence: CASTEPGQVVQPQHF. The CDR3 DNA sequence: TGTGCCAGCACCGAGCCGGGACAGGTTGTTCAGCCCCAGCATTTT. The full variable domain, in which reference TRBV28 and TRBJ1-5 provide the parts outside the CDR3, is DVKVTQSSRYLVKRTGEKVFLECVQDMDHENMFWYRQDPGLGLRLIYFSYDVKMKEKGDIPEGYSVSREKKERFSLILESASTNQTSMYLCASTEPGQVVQPQHFGDGTRLSIL.

J is TRBJ1-4 and V is TRBV5-4, with D perhaps matching TRBD1 (6 bases). The ends were cut back, 5 bases at V and 0 bases at J, with 20 bases in the middle. This CDR3 region has 18 residues. From germline, CDR1 is SGHNT and CDR2 YYREEE (reference sequence). The CDR3: CASSWGGTRGATNEKLFF. The CDR3 bases are TGTGCCAGCAGTTGGGGGGGGACAAGGGGTGCAACTAATGAAAAACTGTTTTTT.

The V gene is TRBV4-1, the J gene TRBJ2-6; 7 nucleotides line up with TRBD2. The V segment lost 4 bases and the J segment 4 bases; nucleotides outside the gene matches: 7. The CDR3 runs to 16 residues. CDR1 is MGHRA, CDR2 YSYEKL, per germline. The CDR3 protein is CASSPGGLRGANVLTF. The CDR3 coding sequence is TGCGCCAGCAGCCCGGGAGGACTGCGGGGGGCCAACGTCCTGACTTTC.

V and J are TRBV27 and TRBJ1-2, with 7 bases lining up with TRBD1. This CDR3 comprises 15 residues. The J segment lost 5 bases and the V segment lost 3 bases, leaving 9 bases of the junction unmatched. Germline CDR1 reads MNHEY; CDR2 reads SMNVEV (reference sequence). CDR3 residues: CASSFRGQGVYGYTF. CDR3 bases: TGTGCCAGCAGTTTCCGCGGGCAGGGGGTGTATGGCTACACCTTC.

The chain links TRBV27 to TRBJ2-7; no firm D call. Trimming took 3 bases from V and 1 from J, leaving 7 bases between them. In germline, CDR1 is MNHEY, CDR2 SMNVEV (reference sequence). CDR3 length: 13 amino acids. The CDR3: CASSFRVSYEQYF. The CDR3 DNA is TGTGCCAGCAGTTTCCGGGTTTCCTACGAGCAGTACTTC.

This sequence joins TRBV5-6 and TRBJ2-2; 8 bases line up with TRBD1. Losses at the gene ends were 4 bases for V and 0 bases for J; bases not matched to a gene: 5. The CDR3 totals 16 residues. Per the germline V gene, CDR1 is SGHDT and CDR2 is YYEEEE. CDR3 DNA sequence: TGTGCCAGCAGCCGGGGACAGGCCACGAACACCGGGGAGCTGTTTTTT. Its protein is CASSRGQATNTGELFF. The full variable domain, its missing parts supplied by reference TRBV5-6 and TRBJ2-2, is DAGVTQSPTHLIKTRGQQVTLRCSPKSGHDTVSWYQQALGQGPQFIFQYYEEEERQRGNFPDRFSGHQFPNYSSELNVNALLLGDSALYLCASSRGQATNTGELFFGEGSRLTVL.

This chain joins TRBV12-3 or TRBV12-4 and TRBJ1-2, with 9 bases matching TRBD1. Germline trimming cut 1 base from V and 8 bases from J; bases unmatched to any gene: 2. CDR3 length: 13 amino acids. The CDR3 bases are TGTGCCAGCAGTTTAGTAGGGACAGGGGGCTACACCTTC. Translated: CASSLVGTGGYTF.

This clone turned up a few times. CDR3 nucleotides: TGTGCCAGCATTACAGCCCGAGAAACAGGCTCTGAAGCTTTCTTT. Its protein product is CASITARETGSEAFF. The V and J genes are TRBV5-4 and TRBJ1-1; D might be TRBD1 (5 bases). The CDR3 has 15 amino acids. V dropped 6 bases and J dropped 6 bases, with 21 bases sitting between them. Germline V gives CDR1 SGHNT, CDR2 YYREEE (reference sequence). Together with reference TRBV5-4 and TRBJ1-1, the CDR3 gives the full variable domain: ETGVTQSPTHLIKTRGQQVTLRCSSQSGHNTVSWYQQALGQGPQFIFQYYREEENGRGNFPPRFSGLQFPNYSSELNVNALELDDSALYLCASITARETGSEAFFGQGTRLTVV.

The V and J genes are TRBV6-6 and TRBJ1-1; weak D call: TRBD1 (6 bases). Germline CDR1 is MNHNY and CDR2 is SVGAGI (reference sequence). V was cut by 2 bases and J by 9 bases, with 16 bases left in between. The CDR3 sequence is 14 residues long. The CDR3 sequence: CASSYQQGSGKAFF. CDR3 bases: TGTGCCAGCAGTTACCAACAGGGAAGTGGAAAAGCTTTCTTT.